This T cell receptor (beta chain) is from a study of OX40 agonist ivuxolimab in advanced cancers. Study summary: Ivuxolimab, which is an agonistic anti-OX40 (CD134) antibody, was administered to the patients. Averaging roughly 60 years in age, with a range of roughly 23 to 85, the cohort was 82.7% male.

This table comes from immunoSEQ multiplex PCR, and its TCRdb copy is limited to in-frame clones, with some not included. Of 45,000 to 60,000 clones in the sample, 70% to 80% were seen once. Trimming took off 3 bases at V and 7 bases at J, with 13 bases between the two ends. In germline, CDR1 is MDHEN, CDR2 SYDVKM. The CDR3 is 14 amino acids. Study-wide results and limits: CD4+ and CD8+ blood T cells expanded clonally by week 6 at 0.1 to 3.0 mg/kg.

This clone is a singleton in its sample. Its antigen is not known. The chain couples TRBV28 to TRBJ1-5; no clear D. Sequencing used CD4+ or CD8+ T cells sorted from blood, obtained in a trial of the OX40 agonist ivuxolimab. The TCR was taken from an adult with an advanced solid tumor such as melanoma, head and neck, liver or kidney cancer. CDR3 loop: CASSLYRNSQPQHF. The CDR3 coding sequence is TGTGCCAGCAGTTTGTACAGAAACAGCCAGCCCCAGCATTTT.